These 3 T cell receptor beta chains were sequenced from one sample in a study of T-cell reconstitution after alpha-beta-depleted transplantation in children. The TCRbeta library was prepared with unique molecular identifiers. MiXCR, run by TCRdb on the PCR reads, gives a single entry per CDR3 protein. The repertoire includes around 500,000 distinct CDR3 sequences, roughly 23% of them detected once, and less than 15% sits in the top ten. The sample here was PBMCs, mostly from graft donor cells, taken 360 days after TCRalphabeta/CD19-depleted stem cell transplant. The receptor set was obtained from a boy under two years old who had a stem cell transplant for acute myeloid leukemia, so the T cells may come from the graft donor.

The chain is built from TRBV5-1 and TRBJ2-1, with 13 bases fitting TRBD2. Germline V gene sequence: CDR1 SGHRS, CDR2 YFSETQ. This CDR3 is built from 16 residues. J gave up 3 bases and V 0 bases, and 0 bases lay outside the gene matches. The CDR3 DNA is TGCGCCAGCAGCTTGGGGACTAGCGGGGGCTACAATGAGCAGTTCTTC. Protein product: CASSLGTSGGYNEQFF.

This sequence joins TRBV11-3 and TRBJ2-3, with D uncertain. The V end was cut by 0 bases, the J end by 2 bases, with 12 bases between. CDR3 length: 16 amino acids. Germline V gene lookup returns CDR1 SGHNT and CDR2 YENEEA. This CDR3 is CASSLDRIGPTDTQYF. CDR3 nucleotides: TGTGCCAGCAGCTTAGATCGTATCGGACCCACAGATACGCAGTATTTT.

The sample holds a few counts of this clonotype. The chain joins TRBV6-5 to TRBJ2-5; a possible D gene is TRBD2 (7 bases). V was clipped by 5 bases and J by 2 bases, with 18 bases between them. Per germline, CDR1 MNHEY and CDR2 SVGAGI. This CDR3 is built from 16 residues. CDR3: CASSHERGGQQETQYF. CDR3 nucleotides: TGTGCCAGCAGTCACGAAAGGGGGGGTCAACAAGAGACCCAGTACTTC.